The clone carrying this T cell receptor (beta chain) was counted a single time. The record originates from a study of control samples from healthy donors and cancer patients. The germline gives CDR1 MNHNS, CDR2 SASEGT. The CDR3 totals 13 residues. Sequencing was performed with immunoSEQ multiplex PCR; in TCRdb, only in-frame clones are kept and a portion is missing. The sample has 110,000 or so clones; around nine tenths are singletons. This TCR came from a man aged 25 to 40 in good health. Sequencing used blood. The J gene is TRBJ2-7, the V gene TRBV6-1; D is possibly TRBD1 (5 bases). CDR3 coding DNA: TGTGCCAGCAGTGAAAATTTGCAGGGAAGTTCCCGCGTC. It yields the protein CASSENLQGSSRV.